This TCR beta chain derives from a study of cytomegalovirus exposure and HLA in healthy donors. From germline, CDR1 is SGHRS and CDR2 YFSETQ. This CDR3 spans 13 amino acids. Trimming shortened V by 5 bases and J by 5 bases, and 10 bases separated the two germline ends. Researchers ran the PCR with 60 Vbeta and 13 Jbeta primers. Data came from immunoSEQ multiplex PCR; TCRdb stores just in-frame clones and leaves some out. The sample comprises about 190,000 clones, roughly four fifths of which are singletons, and 3% to 4% rests with the top ten. V usage is TRBV5-1 and J usage is TRBJ2-2; D may be TRBD2 (5 bases). Sequencing used PBMCs. This sequence was found in a woman aged 25-40 years in good health and CMV-seropositive. This chain's CDR3 is CASSNGGTGELFF. The CDR3 DNA is TGCGCCAGCAGTAACGGCGGGACCGGGGAGCTGTTTTTT.